The rows below give T cell receptor beta chains drawn from one sample of a study of T cells after yellow fever vaccination. TCRdb used MiXCR to reprocess the 5' RACE reads, holding one entry per CDR3 protein. The sample includes more than 350,000 distinct CDR3 sequences, roughly 10% of them seen just once. This specimen consisted of PBMCs, obtained on the day of the first yellow fever vaccination. All receptors come from a man aged 18 to 29 who received the YFV17D yellow fever vaccine. The CDR3 runs from the conserved cysteine through the conserved F or W. The D gene is left open where the match is weak. Rows give clone size only sometimes, using once, few, many, or a class for an expanded clone.

d_gene: TRBD1; v_gene: TRBV4-3; j_gene: TRBJ1-3; len: 16; abundance: .; CDR3aa: CASSQSTQGAGNTIYF; CDR3nt: TGCGCCAGCAGCCAGTCCACACAGGGGGCTGGAAACACCATATATTTT
d_gene: .; v_gene: TRBV19; j_gene: TRBJ1-2; len: 12; abundance: .; CDR3aa: CASSPRDYGYTF; CDR3nt: TGTGCCAGTAGTCCCAGGGACTATGGCTACACCTTC
d_gene: .; v_gene: TRBV20-1; j_gene: TRBJ2-3; len: 14; abundance: .; CDR3aa: CSAKGGLGTDTQYF; CDR3nt: TGCAGTGCTAAGGGGGGATTGGGCACAGATACGCAGTATTTT
d_gene: .; v_gene: TRBV12-3/TRBV12-4; j_gene: TRBJ2-1; len: 12; abundance: .; CDR3aa: CASSSRPGEQFF; CDR3nt: TGTGCCAGCAGTTCTCGACCCGGAGAGCAGTTCTTC
d_gene: TRBD2; v_gene: TRBV19; j_gene: TRBJ2-2; len: 15; abundance: .; CDR3aa: CASSMTSGHTGELFF; CDR3nt: TGTGCCAGTAGTATGACTAGCGGCCACACCGGGGAGCTGTTTTTT
d_gene: .; v_gene: TRBV12-3/TRBV12-4; j_gene: TRBJ2-1; len: 16; abundance: few; CDR3aa: CASSPRQGSPNNEQFF; CDR3nt: TGTGCCAGCAGTCCCCGCCAAGGATCCCCCAACAATGAGCAGTTCTTC
d_gene: .; v_gene: TRBV24-1; j_gene: TRBJ2-3; len: 14; abundance: few; CDR3aa: CATSENRDMPPQYF; CDR3nt: TGTGCCACCAGTGAAAATAGGGACATGCCCCCGCAGTATTTT
d_gene: .; v_gene: TRBV7-9; j_gene: TRBJ1-6; len: 16; abundance: few; CDR3aa: CASSLSAMSYNSPLHF; CDR3nt: TGTGCCAGCAGCTTGTCGGCTATGTCCTATAATTCACCCCTCCACTTT
d_gene: TRBD2; v_gene: TRBV11-1; j_gene: TRBJ2-1; len: 18; abundance: .; CDR3aa: CASSSGLSGAYLYNEQFF; CDR3nt: TGTGCCAGCAGCAGCGGGCTCAGCGGGGCATACCTCTACAATGAGCAGTTCTTC
d_gene: .; v_gene: TRBV5-4; j_gene: TRBJ2-1; len: 14; abundance: many; CDR3aa: CASSLQGPYNEQFF; CDR3nt: TGTGCCAGCAGCTTGCAGGGCCCCTACAATGAGCAGTTCTTC
d_gene: .; v_gene: TRBV28; j_gene: TRBJ2-1; len: 13; abundance: few; CDR3aa: CASATTAYNEQFF; CDR3nt: TGTGCCAGCGCCACCACAGCCTACAATGAGCAGTTCTTC
d_gene: TRBD1; v_gene: TRBV5-1; j_gene: TRBJ2-7; len: 14; abundance: .; CDR3aa: CASSVSGQGNEQYF; CDR3nt: TGCGCCAGCAGCGTCTCCGGACAGGGGAACGAGCAGTACTTC
d_gene: .; v_gene: TRBV14; j_gene: TRBJ2-1; len: 13; abundance: .; CDR3aa: CASSPDFSNEQFF; CDR3nt: TGTGCCAGCAGCCCGGACTTTTCAAATGAGCAGTTCTTC
d_gene: .; v_gene: TRBV5-4; j_gene: TRBJ2-1; len: 16; abundance: few; CDR3aa: CASSPPSGESYNEQFF; CDR3nt: TGTGCCAGCAGTCCACCGTCGGGGGAGTCCTACAATGAGCAGTTCTTC
d_gene: .; v_gene: TRBV18; j_gene: TRBJ2-2; len: 13; abundance: .; CDR3aa: CASTDRNTGELFF; CDR3nt: TGTGCCAGCACCGACAGGAACACCGGGGAGCTGTTTTTT
d_gene: .; v_gene: TRBV12-3/TRBV12-4; j_gene: TRBJ1-2; len: 14; abundance: few; CDR3aa: CASTISGVGGGYTF; CDR3nt: TGTGCCAGCACCATCAGCGGGGTGGGAGGAGGCTACACCTTC
d_gene: .; v_gene: TRBV6-1; j_gene: TRBJ2-3; len: 13; abundance: few; CDR3aa: CASRATSTDTQYF; CDR3nt: TGTGCCAGCAGAGCTACTAGCACAGATACGCAGTATTTT
d_gene: .; v_gene: TRBV5-1; j_gene: TRBJ2-3; len: 15; abundance: few; CDR3aa: CASSLGGSSTDTQYF; CDR3nt: TGCGCCAGCAGCTTGGGAGGATCTAGCACAGATACGCAGTATTTT
d_gene: TRBD1; v_gene: TRBV6-1; j_gene: TRBJ1-4; len: 14; abundance: .; CDR3aa: CASRPGTVVGKLFF; CDR3nt: TGTGCCAGCAGGCCCGGGACAGTAGTCGGAAAACTGTTTTTT
d_gene: .; v_gene: TRBV4-1; j_gene: TRBJ1-1; len: 14; abundance: .; CDR3aa: CASRGPLRDTEAFF; CDR3nt: TGCGCCAGTCGCGGTCCTTTGAGGGACACTGAAGCTTTCTTT
d_gene: .; v_gene: TRBV7-2; j_gene: TRBJ1-3; len: 16; abundance: .; CDR3aa: CASSPMSGASGNTIYF; CDR3nt: TGTGCCAGCAGCCCGATGTCAGGGGCCTCTGGAAACACCATATATTTT
d_gene: TRBD2; v_gene: TRBV20-1; j_gene: TRBJ2-1; len: 14; abundance: .; CDR3aa: CSASRLAGGYEQFF; CDR3nt: TGCAGTGCTAGTCGACTAGCGGGGGGGTATGAGCAGTTCTTC
d_gene: .; v_gene: TRBV24-1; j_gene: TRBJ2-2; len: 14; abundance: .; CDR3aa: CATSDPQGAGELFF; CDR3nt: TGTGCCACCAGTGATCCGCAGGGTGCCGGGGAGCTGTTTTTT
d_gene: .; v_gene: TRBV4-1; j_gene: TRBJ2-1; len: 14; abundance: .; CDR3aa: CASSQATGRNEQFF; CDR3nt: TGCGCCAGCAGCCAAGCAACAGGGAGGAATGAGCAGTTCTTC
d_gene: .; v_gene: TRBV6-1; j_gene: TRBJ1-1; len: 14; abundance: many; CDR3aa: CASYRGRANTEAFF; CDR3nt: TGTGCCAGCTATAGGGGCAGGGCGAACACTGAAGCTTTCTTT
d_gene: .; v_gene: TRBV19; j_gene: TRBJ1-6; len: 13; abundance: .; CDR3aa: CASSIVGGKPLHF; CDR3nt: TGTGCCAGTAGTATAGTCGGAGGAAAACCCCTCCACTTT
d_gene: TRBD2; v_gene: TRBV20-1; j_gene: TRBJ2-1; len: 14; abundance: .; CDR3aa: CSAHHSGSYNEQFF; CDR3nt: TGCAGTGCCCACCATAGCGGGTCTTACAATGAGCAGTTCTTC
d_gene: .; v_gene: TRBV6-2/TRBV6-3; j_gene: TRBJ1-5; len: 13; abundance: .; CDR3aa: CASSLSRIQPQHF; CDR3nt: TGTGCCAGCAGTTTAAGCAGAATTCAGCCCCAGCATTTT
d_gene: TRBD2; v_gene: TRBV5-1; j_gene: TRBJ2-5; len: 15; abundance: many; CDR3aa: CASSPIEAGVETQYF; CDR3nt: TGCGCCAGCAGCCCAATTGAAGCGGGGGTAGAGACCCAGTACTTC
d_gene: .; v_gene: TRBV30; j_gene: TRBJ2-6; len: 13; abundance: few; CDR3aa: CAGTGSGANVLTF; CDR3nt: TGTGCCGGCACAGGGAGTGGGGCCAACGTCCTGACTTTC
d_gene: TRBD1; v_gene: TRBV28; j_gene: TRBJ2-1; len: 16; abundance: .; CDR3aa: CASSFSGQGARDEQFF; CDR3nt: TGTGCCAGCAGTTTTTCAGGACAGGGGGCGCGTGATGAGCAGTTCTTC
d_gene: .; v_gene: TRBV7-6; j_gene: TRBJ1-4; len: 14; abundance: many; CDR3aa: CASSLLLGGEKLFF; CDR3nt: TGTGCCAGCAGCTTACTGTTGGGTGGCGAAAAACTGTTTTTT
d_gene: .; v_gene: TRBV20-1; j_gene: TRBJ2-3; len: 13; abundance: many; CDR3aa: CSAFAVRHDTQYF; CDR3nt: TGCAGTGCGTTCGCCGTTAGGCACGATACGCAGTATTTT
d_gene: .; v_gene: TRBV7-9; j_gene: TRBJ1-3; len: 15; abundance: few; CDR3aa: CASSLRGGPGNTIYF; CDR3nt: TGTGCCAGCAGCTTACGGGGCGGACCTGGAAACACCATATATTTT
d_gene: TRBD1; v_gene: TRBV6-1; j_gene: TRBJ1-5; len: 16; abundance: .; CDR3aa: CATNRDTGGVNQPQHF; CDR3nt: TGTGCCACCAATAGGGACACAGGGGGCGTCAATCAGCCCCAGCATTTT
d_gene: .; v_gene: TRBV6-1; j_gene: TRBJ2-2; len: 14; abundance: few; CDR3aa: CASSPMTDTGELFF; CDR3nt: TGTGCCAGCAGCCCGATGACGGACACCGGGGAGCTGTTTTTT
d_gene: TRBD1; v_gene: TRBV7-3; j_gene: TRBJ1-1; len: 13; abundance: many; CDR3aa: CASSWYRGSEAFF; CDR3nt: TGTGCCAGCAGCTGGTACAGGGGATCTGAAGCTTTCTTT
d_gene: .; v_gene: TRBV6-4; j_gene: TRBJ1-2; len: 15; abundance: few; CDR3aa: CASSVEGGVGYGYTF; CDR3nt: TGTGCCAGCAGTGTGGAGGGGGGCGTCGGGTATGGCTACACCTTC
d_gene: .; v_gene: TRBV7-2; j_gene: TRBJ1-1; len: 16; abundance: .; CDR3aa: CASSLFSGRFDTEAFF; CDR3nt: TGTGCCAGCAGCTTATTTTCGGGCCGGTTTGACACTGAAGCTTTCTTT
d_gene: .; v_gene: TRBV12-5; j_gene: TRBJ1-3; len: 13; abundance: .; CDR3aa: CASGLRSGNTIYF; CDR3nt: TGTGCTAGTGGCCTACGATCTGGAAACACCATATATTTT
d_gene: .; v_gene: TRBV29-1; j_gene: TRBJ2-3; len: 13; abundance: many; CDR3aa: CSVARGSGDTQYF; CDR3nt: TGCAGCGTTGCAAGAGGGAGTGGAGATACGCAGTATTTT